The 24 T cell receptor beta chains presented below share a single source sample, sequenced in a study of blood T cells in healthy people across ages. A second PCR of about 6 to 12 cycles used a sample-barcoded 5' primer and a J-beta primer mix. TCRdb called the 5' RACE reads again in MiXCR, with one record for every CDR3 protein. The data contain 800,000 to 950,000 distinct CDR3 sequences, 25% to 35% of them singletons. This same sample was also part of a study on T cells of mothers and their children.

Specimen: blood. These TCRs come from a woman between 40 and 55 years old in good health.

V usage is TRBV12-3 or TRBV12-4 and J usage is TRBJ1-6; weak D call: TRBD1 (5 bases). This CDR3 is 16 amino acids long. Trimming removed 10 bases at V and 4 bases at J, with 20 bases between. CDR3 sequence: CATSRAGRGYNSPLHF. The CDR3 DNA reads TGTGCCACCAGCCGGGCAGGGCGGGGATATAATTCACCCCTCCACTTT.

This clonotype came up many times. The genes are TRBV24-1 and TRBJ2-5; 11 bases map to TRBD2. V gave up 4 bases and J gave up 2 bases; unmatched junction bases: 8. The CDR3 sequence is 17 residues long. Germline CDR1 and CDR2: KGHDR and SFDVKD. CDR3 nucleotides: TGTGCCACCAGTGAGGGGAGACTAGCGGGGTCTCAAGAGACCCAGTACTTC. It encodes CATSEGRLAGSQETQYF.

This clonotype was observed a few times. V usage is TRBV3-1 and J usage is TRBJ2-5, with TRBD2 identical over 10 bases. Germline CDR1 LGHDT, CDR2 YNNKEL (reference sequence). This CDR3 is 16 amino acids long. V shed 1 base and J 5 bases; nucleotides not matched to a gene: 7. CDR3 in amino acids: CASSQASGGLGETQYF. The CDR3 region has the DNA TGTGCCAGCAGCCAAGCTAGCGGGGGCCTAGGGGAGACCCAGTACTTC.

The chain is built from TRBV14 and TRBJ1-1; D remains unclear. Trimming removed 1 base at V and 1 base at J, with 10 bases between. Per the germline V gene, CDR1 is SGHDN and CDR2 is FVKESK. This CDR3 is built from 15 residues. For the CDR3, the DNA is TGTGCCAGCAGCCAAGGAGGTTGGCAGAACACTGAAGCTTTCTTT. Translating gives CASSQGGWQNTEAFF.

As regards this clonotype: A junction boundary mismatches the germline segment, possibly from a read error. This rearrangement joins TRBV30 to TRBJ2-1, with D uncertain. This CDR3 contains 12 residues. Germline V gene sequence: CDR1 GTSNPN, CDR2 SVGIG (reference sequence). CDR3: CVWSVVVSEQFF. In DNA form, the CDR3 reads TGTGTCTGGAGTGTAGTCGTTAGTGAGCAGTTCTTC.

The V call is TRBV6-4, the J call TRBJ2-3; D may match TRBD1 or TRBD2 (6 bases each). The CDR3 sequence is 16 residues long. Per the germline V gene, CDR1 is MRHNA and CDR2 is SNTAGT. V was shortened by 0 bases and J by 6 bases, with 16 bases between the two germline ends. The DNA of the CDR3 is TGTGCCAGCAGTGACTCGAGTGGGGGGCCACAGGATACGCAGTATTTT. Translated, it gives CASSDSSGGPQDTQYF.

The sample holds many counts of this clonotype. The chain joins TRBV9 to TRBJ2-5; D may match TRBD1 or TRBD2 (5 bases each). Deletions cut 0 bases from V and 5 bases from J, with 11 bases between. The CDR3 covers 14 residues. CDR1 and CDR2 from the germline V gene are SGDLS and YYNGEE. DNA of the CDR3: TGTGCCAGCAGCGTAGGGGGGACGGCGGAGACCCAGTACTTC. Protein sequence: CASSVGGTAETQYF.

Note on this clonotype: Since a much larger clone is just one base distant, this may be a read error. V usage is TRBV29-1 and J usage is TRBJ2-7; D gene ambiguous. Germline lookup yields CDR1 SQVTM and CDR2 ANQGSEA. CDR3 size: 13 residues. Here the CDR3 reads CSVVGRLSNEQYF. In DNA form, the CDR3 reads TGCAGCGTCGTCGGACGGCTCTCCAACGAGCAGTACTTC.

This clonotype was seen ten or more times. V and J are TRBV20-1 and TRBJ1-5, with no clear D. Germline CDR1 reads DFQATT; CDR2 reads SNEGSKA (reference sequence). This CDR3 has 15 residues. The V gene lost 1 base and the J gene lost 3 bases, with 13 bases spanning the gap. CDR3 bases: TGCAGTGCTAGAGTTTCGGGAAGAGACAATCAGCCCCAGCATTTT. It translates to CSARVSGRDNQPQHF.

With respect to this clonotype: The junction departs from germline at one end; a sequencing error may be responsible. The V and J genes are TRBV24-1 and TRBJ2-4; 11 bases map to TRBD1. Germline-derived CDR1 and CDR2 are KGHDR and SFDVKD. The length of the CDR3 is 15 residues. CDR3 protein: CTTSDPGTGGTEQYF. In DNA, the CDR3 is TGTACCACCAGTGACCCTGGGACAGGGGGGACGGAGCAGTACTTC.

CDR3 coding DNA: TGCAGTGCTAACCCGACAGGGAAAGAAAACTATGGCTACACCTTC. Protein product: CSANPTGKENYGYTF. J is TRBJ1-2 and V is TRBV20-1, with 7 bases identical to TRBD1. The CDR3 covers 15 residues. CDR1 is DFQATT, CDR2 SNEGSKA, per germline (reference sequence). V lost 4 bases to trimming and J lost 2 bases; unmatched junction nucleotides: 10.

This clonotype was counted between two and nine times. This chain joins TRBV6-1 and TRBJ1-2; D gene unclear. The CDR3 covers 15 residues. Trimming cost V 5 bases and J 0 bases, with 13 bases left between them. Germline CDR1 is MNHNS and CDR2 is SASEGT. CDR3 DNA sequence: TGTGCCAGCAGTTCTAATCGGTTAGCTAACTATGGCTACACCTTC. Its protein product is CASSSNRLANYGYTF.

The chain is built from TRBV5-1 and TRBJ2-3, with 7 positions matching TRBD1. Germline values: CDR1 SGHRS, CDR2 YFSETQ. The CDR3 has 17 amino acids. The trim removed 0 bases at V and 7 bases at J, leaving 14 bases unmatched. In DNA form, the CDR3 reads TGCGCCAGCAGCTTGGCAATAGGGACAGCCGGAGGCAATACGCAGTATTTT. The encoded protein is CASSLAIGTAGGNTQYF.

This clonotype was seen more than once but under ten times. The CDR3 coding sequence is TGCAGCGTTGTGGGGGTCTCTGAAGCTTTCTTT. It translates to CSVVGVSEAFF. The V and J genes are TRBV29-1 and TRBJ1-1; D may be TRBD1 (5 bases). This CDR3 spans 11 amino acids. Trimming removed 4 bases at V and 6 bases at J, with 9 bases between. Looked up from germline, CDR1 is SQVTM and CDR2 is ANQGSEA. Drawing the rest from reference TRBV29-1 and TRBJ1-1, the complete variable domain is SAVISQKPSRDICQRGTSLTIQCQVDSQVTMMFWYRQQPGQSLTLIATANQGSEATYESGFVIDKFPISRPNLTFSTLTVSNMSPEDSSIYLCSVVGVSEAFFGQGTRLTVV.

The chain couples TRBV20-1 to TRBJ1-2; D may be TRBD1 (6 bases). The CDR3 spans 14 residues. The V end was cut by 5 bases, the J end by 3 bases, with 16 bases between. Germline CDR1 reads DFQATT; CDR2 reads SNEGSKA (reference sequence). CDR3 coding DNA: TGCAGTGCTTCCTGGGGGGCAGGAGACTATGGCTACACCTTC. Amino acids: CSASWGAGDYGYTF.

In DNA, the CDR3 is TGTGCCAGCAGCTTAGTAGTGGGACAGGAGAACACCGGGGAGCTGTTTTTT. Its translation: CASSLVVGQENTGELFF. The chain has TRBV7-9 and TRBJ2-2; 8 positions agree with TRBD1. With 1 base clipped from V and 1 base from J, the junction kept 5 bases outside the gene matches. This CDR3 spans 17 amino acids. Looked up from germline, CDR1 is SEHNR and CDR2 is FQNEAQ (reference sequence).

The chain is built from TRBV3-1 and TRBJ1-2; D is ambiguous. The ends were cut back, 3 bases at V and 0 bases at J, with 8 bases in the middle. Germline CDR1 LGHDT, CDR2 YNNKEL (reference sequence). This CDR3 region has 14 residues. Here the CDR3 DNA reads TGTGCCAGCAGCCAGAGATACTCTAACTATGGCTACACCTTC. It translates to CASSQRYSNYGYTF. Combining the CDR3 with reference TRBV3-1 and TRBJ1-2 gives the whole variable domain DTAVSQTPKYLVTQMGNDKSIKCEQNLGHDTMYWYKQDSKKFLKIMFSYNNKELIINETVPNRFSPKSPDKAHLNLHINSLELGDSAVYFCASSQRYSNYGYTFGSGTRLTVV.

About this clonotype itself: Being one base from a much bigger clone, this may be a read error. CDR3 sequence (DNA): TGTGCCAGCAGTGAACAGACAGGGGGAGGTACTGAAGCTTTCTTT. This translates into CASSEQTGGGTEAFF. This rearrangement joins TRBV6-1 to TRBJ1-1; 9 positions agree with TRBD1. Germline values: CDR1 MNHNS, CDR2 SASEGT. Trimming removed 2 bases from V and 5 bases from J; junction bases left unmatched: 6. The CDR3 contains 15 residues.

In this sample, this clonotype turned up a few times. The chain recombines TRBV18 with TRBJ2-7; 14 bases map to TRBD2. V was clipped by 2 bases and J by 3 bases; unmatched bases: 3. The germline V gene encodes CDR1 KGHSH and CDR2 LQKENI. The CDR3 totals 16 residues. CDR3 nucleotides: TGTGCCAGCTCACCAGGCGGGACTAGCGGGGGCTACGAGCAGTACTTC. It encodes CASSPGGTSGGYEQYF.

The V call is TRBV7-9, the J call TRBJ1-6; 10 nucleotides align to TRBD1. Germline V CDR1 and CDR2: SEHNR, FQNEAQ (reference sequence). The CDR3 spans 15 residues. Trimming at V came to 5 bases and at J to 6 bases, leaving 4 bases not matched to a gene. The CDR3 DNA is TGTGCCAGCAGCCTTAGACAGGGGGCTAATTCACCCCTCCACTTT. It codes for CASSLRQGANSPLHF.

Worth noting for this clonotype: A single base separates this from a much larger clone, so it may be a read error. The chain is built from TRBV9 and TRBJ2-6; D may be TRBD1 (5 bases). CDR3 size: 16 residues. Germline CDR1 and CDR2: SGDLS and YYNGEE. The CDR3 region is CASSSQTASGANLLTF. CDR3 sequence (DNA): TGTGCCAGCAGCTCTCAGACAGCCTCTGGGGCCAACCTCCTGACTTTC. Full variable domain (outside the CDR3, taken from reference TRBV9 and TRBJ2-6): DSGVTQTPKHLITATGQRVTLRCSPRSGDLSVYWYQQSLDQGLQFLIQYYNGEERAKGNILERFSAQQFPDLHSELNLSSLELGDSALYFCASSSQTASGANLLTFGAGSRLTVL.

This clonotype was picked up a small number of times. CDR3 DNA sequence: TGTGCCAGCAGCTTAGCGCGAACGGCACAAGAGACCCAGTACTTC. It encodes CASSLARTAQETQYF. V gene TRBV7-8 combines with J gene TRBJ2-5, with D hard to call. V gave up 0 bases and J gave up 2 bases, with 10 bases separating them. This CDR3 is built from 15 residues. From germline, CDR1 is SGHVS and CDR2 FQNEAQ.

This clonotype was found a few times. This chain joins TRBV27 and TRBJ2-7, with D possibly TRBD2 on 5 matching bases. The V and J ends lost 5 bases and 0 bases respectively, with 14 bases between them. Germline V gene lookup returns CDR1 MNHEY and CDR2 SMNVEV (reference sequence). The CDR3 loop spans 15 amino acids. CDR3 coding DNA: TGTGCCAGCAGTCCACTAGACCGATCCTCCTACGAGCAGTACTTC. Translated: CASSPLDRSSYEQYF.

This clonotype was found a few times. The chain combines TRBV12-3 or TRBV12-4 with TRBJ2-5; 8 nucleotides agree with TRBD2. The CDR3 has 14 residues. With 5 bases clipped from V and 4 bases from J, the junction kept 6 bases outside the gene matches. CDR3 region: CASSRIGGGETQYF. CDR3 bases: TGTGCCAGCAGTCGTATCGGGGGGGGAGAGACCCAGTACTTC.